The rows below give T cell receptor beta chains drawn from one sample of a study of blood T cell repertoires in COVID-19. Libraries were prepared by immunoSEQ multiplex PCR; TCRdb keeps only in-frame clonotypes and omits some of them. Among fewer than 100,000 clones listed, 75% to 85% were seen once. The sample taken for sequencing was peripheral blood. The receptors were gathered from a man aged 65 to 85 with acute or convalescent COVID-19. CDR3s include the opening cysteine and the closing phenylalanine or tryptophan. The order of the fields is clone size, D gene, V gene, J gene, CDR3 DNA, CDR3 protein. D genes are given only for firm matches. Size tells how often a clone was seen (once, few, many) or the class of an expanded clone, and some rows leave it out.

clone size: -
D gene: -
V gene: TRBV10-3
J gene: TRBJ2-7
CDR3 DNA: TGTGCCATCAGTTCAGGTCGGGCAGGGTTGGGCGAGCAGTACTTC
CDR3 protein: CAISSGRAGLGEQYF

clone size: -
D gene: -
V gene: TRBV15
J gene: TRBJ1-5
CDR3 DNA: TGTGCCACCAGCAGAGATCCGGGACAAAATCAGCCCCAGCATTTT
CDR3 protein: CATSRDPGQNQPQHF

clone size: -
D gene: -
V gene: TRBV4-2
J gene: TRBJ1-6
CDR3 DNA: TGTGCCAGCAGCCAAGAAGTGGCAGGTCGCGATAATTCACCCCTCCACTTT
CDR3 protein: CASSQEVAGRDNSPLHF

clone size: -
D gene: TRBD1
V gene: TRBV18
J gene: TRBJ2-7
CDR3 DNA: TGTGCCAGCTCACCCCAAACAGGGGGCTACGAGCAGTACTTC
CDR3 protein: CASSPQTGGYEQYF

clone size: -
D gene: -
V gene: TRBV30
J gene: TRBJ1-1
CDR3 DNA: TGTGCCTGGAGTGTACAGGGTAGTACTGAAGCTTTCTTT
CDR3 protein: CAWSVQGSTEAFF

clone size: -
D gene: TRBD1
V gene: TRBV9
J gene: TRBJ1-1
CDR3 DNA: TGTGCCAGCAGCGTAGAAAACGACAGGGCAGCTGAAGCTTTCTTT
CDR3 protein: CASSVENDRAAEAFF

clone size: -
D gene: TRBD1
V gene: TRBV15
J gene: TRBJ2-3
CDR3 DNA: TGTGCCACCAGCAGAGATCGGCCCGGGACAGGGGATGGCACGCAGTATTTT
CDR3 protein: CATSRDRPGTGDGTQYF

clone size: -
D gene: -
V gene: TRBV24-1
J gene: TRBJ2-5
CDR3 DNA: TGTGCCACATCTGAGGGGGGGCGTTTGGAGACCCAGTACTTC
CDR3 protein: CATSEGGRLETQYF

clone size: -
D gene: -
V gene: TRBV30
J gene: TRBJ1-1
CDR3 DNA: TGTGCCTGGAGTGTTGGGGCCTCCACTGAAGCTTTCTTT
CDR3 protein: CAWSVGASTEAFF

clone size: -
D gene: -
V gene: TRBV11-3
J gene: TRBJ2-1
CDR3 DNA: TGTGCCAGCAGCTTAACAGGAGGGCCCAACAATGAGCAGTTCTTC
CDR3 protein: CASSLTGGPNNEQFF

clone size: -
D gene: TRBD2
V gene: TRBV27
J gene: TRBJ2-3
CDR3 DNA: TGTGCCAGCAGTTTAACTACTAGCGGGAGGCAGTATTTT
CDR3 protein: CASSLTTSGRQYF

clone size: -
D gene: -
V gene: TRBV18
J gene: TRBJ2-1
CDR3 DNA: TGTGCCAGCTCACCCGCGGTCTCTTACAATGAGCAGTTCTTC
CDR3 protein: CASSPAVSYNEQFF

clone size: few
D gene: -
V gene: TRBV15
J gene: TRBJ2-6
CDR3 DNA: TGTGCCACCAGCAGCCGGGGACTGTCCTCTGGGGCCAACGTCCTGACTTTC
CDR3 protein: CATSSRGLSSGANVLTF

clone size: few
D gene: -
V gene: TRBV20-1
J gene: TRBJ2-6
CDR3 DNA: TGCAGTGCTAGTTCGGCGGGCTCTGGGGCCAACGTCCTGACTTTC
CDR3 protein: CSASSAGSGANVLTF

clone size: -
D gene: TRBD1
V gene: TRBV30
J gene: TRBJ1-1
CDR3 DNA: TGTGCCTGGAGTGACAGGGGCACTGAAGCTTTCTTT
CDR3 protein: CAWSDRGTEAFF

clone size: -
D gene: -
V gene: TRBV21-1
J gene: TRBJ2-1
CDR3 DNA: TGTGCCAGCAGCAAAGGGAATAGCGGGATGAAGAATGAGCAGTTCTTC
CDR3 protein: CASSKGNSGMKNEQFF

clone size: -
D gene: -
V gene: TRBV30
J gene: TRBJ2-7
CDR3 DNA: TGTGCCTGGAGTGTACCCCGACAGAGCTCCTACGAGCAGTACTTC
CDR3 protein: CAWSVPRQSSYEQYF

clone size: -
D gene: -
V gene: TRBV6-4
J gene: TRBJ2-2
CDR3 DNA: TGTGCCAGCAGTACAGAGAACACCGGGGAGCTGTTTTTT
CDR3 protein: CASSTENTGELFF

clone size: -
D gene: TRBD1
V gene: TRBV18
J gene: TRBJ2-3
CDR3 DNA: TGTGCCAGCTCACGGGACAGCGAGACAGATACGCAGTATTTT
CDR3 protein: CASSRDSETDTQYF

clone size: few
D gene: -
V gene: TRBV29-1
J gene: TRBJ1-2
CDR3 DNA: TGCAGCGCTCCGGACAGCTCCTATGGCTACACCTTC
CDR3 protein: CSAPDSSYGYTF

clone size: -
D gene: TRBD1
V gene: TRBV29-1
J gene: TRBJ1-5
CDR3 DNA: TGCAGGGGAGACAGGGGTTGGCCTTATAGCAATCAGCCCCAGCATTTT
CDR3 protein: CRGDRGWPYSNQPQHF

clone size: -
D gene: TRBD2
V gene: TRBV24-1
J gene: TRBJ2-7
CDR3 DNA: TGTGCCACCAGTGATCGGGGGACTAGCGGGAGGTACGAGCAGTACTTC
CDR3 protein: CATSDRGTSGRYEQYF

clone size: -
D gene: TRBD2
V gene: TRBV11-2
J gene: TRBJ2-1
CDR3 DNA: TGTGCCAGCAGCCCCGCGCGGGAGCACAATGAGCAGTTCTTC
CDR3 protein: CASSPAREHNEQFF

clone size: -
D gene: TRBD2
V gene: TRBV7-2
J gene: TRBJ2-1
CDR3 DNA: TGTGCCAGCAGCTTGACGGGAGGATCCTACAATGAGCAGTTCTTC
CDR3 protein: CASSLTGGSYNEQFF

clone size: once
D gene: TRBD2
V gene: TRBV5-4
J gene: TRBJ2-3
CDR3 DNA: TGTGCCAGCAGCCTCTATCTCGCGGGAGCCCACACAGATACGCAGTATTTT
CDR3 protein: CASSLYLAGAHTDTQYF

clone size: few
D gene: -
V gene: TRBV28
J gene: TRBJ1-2
CDR3 DNA: TGTGCCAGCAGTGGCCTGATCTATGGCTACACCTTC
CDR3 protein: CASSGLIYGYTF

clone size: -
D gene: TRBD2
V gene: TRBV7-2
J gene: TRBJ2-1
CDR3 DNA: TGTGCCAGCAGCTTATGGAGGCTAGCGGGGTACAATGAGCAGTTCTTC
CDR3 protein: CASSLWRLAGYNEQFF

clone size: -
D gene: -
V gene: TRBV5-1
J gene: TRBJ2-3
CDR3 DNA: TGCGCCAGCAGCTTGGCCTTTATGGGAGGAGATACGCAGTATTTT
CDR3 protein: CASSLAFMGGDTQYF